A selection of T cell receptor beta chains follows, all from one sample in a study of blood T cell repertoires in COVID-19. TCRdb's table, derived via immunoSEQ multiplex PCR, lists solely in-frame clones and lacks some. Of more than 200,000 clones listed, around nine tenths are singletons. The sample taken for sequencing was peripheral blood. The receptors derive from a woman aged 55-75 years with COVID-19, enrolled during active disease. Both conserved end residues are part of each CDR3. Fields, in order: clone size, D gene, J gene, V gene, CDR3 DNA, CDR3 protein. The D gene is left open where the match is weak. Clone size is shown for a subset of rows, as once, few, many or a class of expanded clone.

>-|TRBD2|TRBJ2-3|TRBV24-1
TGTGCCACCAGTGACCCTATAACGACTAGCGGGAGGGCCCTGGGCACAGATACGCAGTATTTT
CATSDPITTSGRALGTDTQYF
>-|-|TRBJ2-2|TRBV6-1
TGTGCCAGCAGTTTCCAGGGGACCGGGGAGCTGTTTTTT
CASSFQGTGELFF
>-|-|TRBJ2-7|TRBV6-2/TRBV6-3
TGTGCCAGCAGTTACCACGGGAGCGGCTACGAGCAGTACTTC
CASSYHGSGYEQYF
>-|TRBD1|TRBJ2-7|TRBV7-2
TGTGCCAGCAGCCAAAAGACAGGGTTCTACGAGCAGTACTTC
CASSQKTGFYEQYF
>once|TRBD1|TRBJ2-3|TRBV27
TGTGCCAGCACCCCGGCCGGGACAGTGTTCACAGATACGCAGTATTTT
CASTPAGTVFTDTQYF
>-|-|TRBJ2-1|TRBV7-9
TGTGCCAGCAGCTTCGGGCAGGGAGGTGAGCAGTTCTTC
CASSFGQGGEQFF
>-|TRBD2|TRBJ2-4|TRBV18
TGTGCCAGCTCACCAGCCGGGACTAGCGGAGCCAAAAACATTCAGTACTTC
CASSPAGTSGAKNIQYF
>-|TRBD2|TRBJ2-2|TRBV7-3
TGTGCCAGCGGCCCGACTAGCGGGAGGGCCGGGGAGCTGTTTTTT
CASGPTSGRAGELFF
>-|TRBD1|TRBJ2-7|TRBV2
TGTGCCAGCAGATACAGGGGTTACGAGCAGTACTTC
CASRYRGYEQYF
>once|-|TRBJ1-4|TRBV4-2
TGTGCCAGCAGCCAAGTAGGGAGTCTGGATGAAAAACTGTTTTTT
CASSQVGSLDEKLFF
>-|TRBD1|TRBJ1-5|TRBV9
TGTGCCAGCAGCAAGGGACAGGGCTACAATCAGCCCCAGCATTTT
CASSKGQGYNQPQHF
>-|TRBD2|TRBJ2-5|TRBV14
TGTGCCAGCAGCCAGCTAGCGGGACAAGAGACCCAGTACTTC
CASSQLAGQETQYF
>-|-|TRBJ2-2|TRBV5-4
TGTGCCAGCAGCCCGGTAGTGAACACCGGGGAGCTGTTTTTT
CASSPVVNTGELFF
>-|-|TRBJ2-7|TRBV19
TGTGCCAGTAGTATATACGGGCTAGCGTCTGACGAGCAGTACTTC
CASSIYGLASDEQYF
>-|TRBD2|TRBJ2-7|TRBV29-1
TGCAGCGGTACTAGCGGGAAGAACGAGCAGTACTTC
CSGTSGKNEQYF
>-|-|TRBJ2-1|TRBV10-3
TGTGCCACCTCCCGCCCGGGAGAGAATACGCAGTTCTTC
CATSRPGENTQFF
>once|-|TRBJ1-2|TRBV2
TGTGCCAGCACGAGGGCCAGGAACTATGGCTACACCTTC
CASTRARNYGYTF
>-|TRBD1|TRBJ1-1|TRBV7-9
TGTGCCAGCAGCTTAGTCCCCTTTGGACAGGGGAGAACTGAAGCTTTCTTT
CASSLVPFGQGRTEAFF
>once|-|TRBJ1-2|TRBV27
TGTGCCAGCAGTTTGGAGGGGAACTATGGCTACACCTTC
CASSLEGNYGYTF
>-|-|TRBJ2-1|TRBV5-5
TGTGCCAGCAGCTCACCGGGACTCCATGCTGAGCAGTTCTTC
CASSSPGLHAEQFF
>-|-|TRBJ1-2|TRBV9
TGTGCCAGCAGCGTGGCCTCAGACAGCCCCGGGGGCTACACCTTC
CASSVASDSPGGYTF
>-|TRBD1|TRBJ1-2|TRBV5-4
TGTGCCAGCTCAGGGACAGCCAACTATGGCTACACCTTC
CASSGTANYGYTF
>-|TRBD2|TRBJ2-7|TRBV15
TGTGCCACCAGCCGGACTAGCGGGAGTTATGAGCAGTACTTC
CATSRTSGSYEQYF
>once|-|TRBJ2-2|TRBV11-3
TGTGCCAGCAGCCCTCCTGTCGGGAGAGGAACCGGGGAGCTGTTTTTT
CASSPPVGRGTGELFF
>-|-|TRBJ1-3|TRBV28
TGTGCCACTGGCGAGCGGAACACCATATATTTT
CATGERNTIYF
>-|-|TRBJ2-5|TRBV7-2
TGTGCCAGCAGCCCCAACATAGCAGAGACCCAGTACTTC
CASSPNIAETQYF
>-|-|TRBJ2-4|TRBV11-2
TGTGCCAGCAGCATCAGCGTCCTAGCCAAAAACATTCAGTACTTC
CASSISVLAKNIQYF
>-|TRBD1|TRBJ2-7|TRBV5-4
TGTGCCAGCAGCCCCGACAGGGTTTCCTACGAGCAGTACTTC
CASSPDRVSYEQYF
>-|-|TRBJ2-7|TRBV27
TGTGCCAGCCCCAAACCGGGTCGGGTCCGCGAGCAGTACTTC
CASPKPGRVREQYF
>-|-|TRBJ2-6|TRBV14
TGTGCCAGCAGCCAAAAAATAGGAGGGGGGGCTGGGGCCAACGTCCTGACTTTC
CASSQKIGGGAGANVLTF
>-|TRBD1|TRBJ1-1|TRBV7-9
TGTGCCAGCAGCAAATACGGACAGGGTATCGCTGAAGCTTTCTTT
CASSKYGQGIAEAFF
>-|-|TRBJ1-2|TRBV5-6
TGTGCCAGCAGCTTGGCAGGGTCCAACTATGGCTACACCTTC
CASSLAGSNYGYTF
>-|TRBD2|TRBJ2-2|TRBV7-3
TGTGCCAGCAGCTTAAACCCTAGCGGGAGGACCGGGGAGCTGTTTTTT
CASSLNPSGRTGELFF
>-|-|TRBJ1-3|TRBV14
TGTGCCAGCAGCCAAGATCCCACTGGAAACACCATATATTTT
CASSQDPTGNTIYF
>-|TRBD2|TRBJ2-7|TRBV7-2
TGTGCCAGCAGCTTAGTAGTAGTAGCGGGAAGTCACGAGCAGTACTTC
CASSLVVVAGSHEQYF
>-|TRBD2|TRBJ2-1|TRBV28
TGTGCCAGCAGTTCCACCCCCGGGACTAGAGGCAATGAGCAGTTCTTC
CASSSTPGTRGNEQFF
>once|TRBD2|TRBJ2-3|TRBV11-1
TGTGCCAGCAGCCTCGGGGGGGTTTTCACAGATACGCAGTATTTT
CASSLGGVFTDTQYF
>few|TRBD2|TRBJ2-1|TRBV9
TGTGCCAGCAGCGTAGCCCCGACTAGCGGGAGCCACAATGAGCAGTTCTTC
CASSVAPTSGSHNEQFF
>-|-|TRBJ1-3|TRBV6-5
TGTGCCAGCAGTTACTCTATGGCAGGAGGAAACACCATATATTTT
CASSYSMAGGNTIYF
>-|-|TRBJ1-3|TRBV5-4
TGTGCCAGCAGCACAACAGGACGCTCTGGAAACACCATATATTTT
CASSTTGRSGNTIYF
>-|TRBD1|TRBJ1-6|TRBV7-3
TGTGCCAGCAGCTTAACAGGGGGCATGAATTCACCCCTCCACTTT
CASSLTGGMNSPLHF
>-|-|TRBJ2-3|TRBV7-3
TGTGCCAGCAGCCCCTCTAGGGGATTGGTGGATACGCAGTATTTT
CASSPSRGLVDTQYF
>-|TRBD2|TRBJ2-7|TRBV27
TGTGCCAGCAGTAGCCGTAGCGGGAGACTTCACTACGAGCAGTACTTC
CASSSRSGRLHYEQYF
>-|-|TRBJ2-7|TRBV6-2/TRBV6-3
TGTGCCAGCAGCCACAGGGCGGGCGAGCAGTACTTC
CASSHRAGEQYF
>-|-|TRBJ1-2|TRBV24-1
TGTGCCACCAGTGAAGACTCTAACTATGGCTACACCTTC
CATSEDSNYGYTF
>-|TRBD1|TRBJ2-1|TRBV13
TGTGCCAGCAGCGTACGATTACCGGGACAGGGCTTGTTCTTC
CASSVRLPGQGLFF
>few|TRBD2|TRBJ2-3|TRBV11-2
TGTGCCAGCAGCTTACGACTAGCTGTTACGCAGTATTTT
CASSLRLAVTQYF
>-|TRBD1|TRBJ1-1|TRBV5-5
TGTGCCAGCAGCCCGCCGGGACAGGGGGCAGGTGGAGCTTTCTTT
CASSPPGQGAGGAFF
>-|-|TRBJ1-1|TRBV19
TGTGCCAGTAGTATGTTCTCCGGGAACACTGAAGCTTTCTTT
CASSMFSGNTEAFF